This passage covers 17 T cell receptor beta chains from one sample sequenced in a study of T cells after yellow fever vaccination. TCRdb reprocessed the 5' RACE reads with MiXCR, giving one entry per CDR3 protein. The sample includes approximately 600,000 distinct CDR3 sequences, approximately 13% of them seen just once. This material consisted of PBMCs, taken on the day of the yellow fever booster vaccination. These receptors came from a young man who received the YFV17D yellow fever vaccine.

This clonotype came up a few times. The chain recombines TRBV4-3 with TRBJ2-1, with 14 bases that match TRBD2. The V segment lost 4 bases and the J segment 12 bases; nucleotides outside the gene matches: 5. CDR1 is LGHNA, CDR2 YSLEER, per germline. The CDR3 spans 14 residues. The CDR3 loop reads CASSRGTSGSGQFF. CDR3 bases: TGCGCCAGCAGCCGCGGGACTAGCGGGAGCGGGCAGTTCTTC.

This clonotype has just a few counts. The rearrangement joins TRBV27 to TRBJ2-5, with 8 bases fitting TRBD2. CDR3 length equals 14 residues. CDR1 and CDR2 from the germline V gene are MNHEY and SMNVEV (reference sequence). J was trimmed by 5 bases and V by 3 bases; bases with no gene match: 5. Written as DNA, the CDR3 is TGTGCCAGCAGTTTGGTCGGGGGGGATGAGACCCAGTACTTC. This sequence encodes CASSLVGGDETQYF.

This clonotype has a handful of counts. The chain links TRBV3-1 to TRBJ2-5, with D possibly being TRBD1 (5 bases). V was trimmed by 1 base and J by 13 bases, leaving 19 bases between them. Germline V CDR1 and CDR2: LGHDT, YNNKEL (reference sequence). The CDR3 is 14 amino acids. The CDR3 bases are TGTGCCAGCAGCCAAGGCCCAGGGCCTAAAACTCGGTACTTC. Encoded protein: CASSQGPGPKTRYF.

The chain recombines TRBV5-1 with TRBJ2-7; 9 bases align to TRBD2. Trimming removed 6 bases from V and 2 bases from J; junction bases left unmatched: 6. CDR1 SGHRS and CDR2 YFSETQ come from the germline V gene. There are 14 residues in the CDR3. CDR3 nucleotide sequence: TGCGCCAGCAAGTCTTCTAGCGGGACCTACGAGCAGTACTTC. Protein: CASKSSSGTYEQYF.

Of note for this clonotype: At one end, the junction sequence differs from germline, possibly due to a read error. The V gene is TRBV10-3, the J gene TRBJ2-1, with unresolved D. This CDR3 region has 8 residues. CDR1 is ENHRY and CDR2 is SYGVKD in the germline V gene. The CDR3 region is CATPVRLF. The CDR3 nucleotides are TGTGCCACCCCCGTGAGGCTCTTC.

The chain recombines TRBV4-3 with TRBJ2-3; D may be TRBD1 or TRBD2 (5 bases each). CDR1 is LGHNA and CDR2 is YSLEER in the germline V gene. Trimming stripped 1 base from V and 4 bases from J, with 18 bases between. This CDR3 spans 17 amino acids. The CDR3 DNA reads TGCGCCAGCAGCCAAGCTTCCGGCCAGAGAGGGGCAGATACGCAGTATTTT. Its translation: CASSQASGQRGADTQYF.

This clonotype was observed a few times. The V gene is TRBV6-2 or TRBV6-3, the J gene TRBJ2-7; TRBD1 matches at 7 bases. Trimming took 6 bases from V and 6 from J; bases not matched to a gene: 5. In germline, CDR1 is MNHEY, CDR2 SVGEGT. This CDR3 contains 12 residues. The CDR3 loop reads CASSQGVSEQYF. CDR3 nucleotide sequence: TGTGCCAGCAGCCAGGGGGTGAGCGAGCAGTACTTC.

The V and J genes are TRBV29-1 and TRBJ1-1; D might be TRBD1 (5 bases). The CDR3 has 12 residues. The V gene's germline CDR1 is SQVTM and CDR2 ANQGSEA. The V and J ends lost 5 bases and 3 bases respectively, with 10 bases between them. The CDR3 sequence: CSVIRVDTEAFF. The CDR3 DNA follows: TGCAGCGTTATCAGGGTGGACACTGAAGCTTTCTTT.

Only a few counts were recorded for this clonotype. The V call is TRBV14, the J call TRBJ1-3; no clear D gene. Germline-derived CDR1 and CDR2 are SGHDN and FVKESK. The CDR3 runs 14 residues. Trimming stripped 4 bases from V and 2 bases from J, with 9 bases between. CDR3 nucleotide sequence: TGTGCCAGCAGCCCCACCAGAACTGGAAACACCATATATTTT. It yields the protein CASSPTRTGNTIYF.

This clonotype was counted a few times. The genes are TRBV4-1 and TRBJ1-1; D ambiguous. Germline CDR1 reads MGHRA; CDR2 reads YSYEKL. The CDR3 has 14 amino acids. V was cut by 5 bases and J by 0 bases, with 10 bases left in between. The CDR3, as DNA: TGCGCCAGCAGCGAAAGTGGGTTGAACACTGAAGCTTTCTTT. Translating gives CASSESGLNTEAFF.

The chain employs TRBV9 and TRBJ1-2, with D unresolved. Germline CDR1 SGDLS, CDR2 YYNGEE. V was trimmed by 0 bases and J by 9 bases, leaving 12 bases between them. This CDR3 is built from 13 residues. The CDR3 DNA follows: TGTGCCAGCAGCGTAGGCGGTCCAGAAAGCTACACCTTC. Translating gives CASSVGGPESYTF. The full variable domain, rest sourced from reference TRBV9 and TRBJ1-2, is DSGVTQTPKHLITATGQRVTLRCSPRSGDLSVYWYQQSLDQGLQFLIQYYNGEERAKGNILERFSAQQFPDLHSELNLSSLELGDSALYFCASSVGGPESYTFGSGTRLTVV.

This clonotype came up a few times. The chain has TRBV20-1 and TRBJ2-1; 12 nucleotides match TRBD2. Germline CDR1 reads DFQATT; CDR2 reads SNEGSKA (reference sequence). This CDR3 contains 18 residues. V lost 1 base, J lost 6 bases, and 13 bases stayed unmatched. CDR3 region: CSARAPRMGLAGRNEQFF. The CDR3 DNA reads TGCAGTGCTAGAGCGCCGCGAATGGGACTAGCGGGCCGCAATGAGCAGTTCTTC.

Only a few counts were recorded for this clonotype. This rearrangement joins TRBV6-2 or TRBV6-3 to TRBJ2-1; D might be TRBD2 (5 bases). This CDR3 is 11 amino acids long. Germline V gives CDR1 MNHEY, CDR2 SVGEGT. Trimming cost V 8 bases and J 6 bases, with 8 bases left between them. The CDR3 loop reads CASGAANEQFF. The CDR3 bases are TGTGCCAGCGGAGCGGCCAATGAGCAGTTCTTC.

The table lists this clonotype with a few counts. The chain uses TRBV5-1 and TRBJ1-6; D call uncertain. The germline V gene encodes CDR1 SGHRS and CDR2 YFSETQ. This CDR3 contains 14 residues. Trimming removed 4 bases from V and 3 bases from J, with 8 bases in between. Here the CDR3 DNA reads TGCGCCAGCAGCCCGGTCGACTATAATTCACCCCTCCACTTT. Its translation is CASSPVDYNSPLHF.

J is TRBJ2-7 and V is TRBV11-2; D ambiguous. Trimming took off 4 bases at V and 2 bases at J, with 12 bases between the two ends. Germline CDR1 is SGHAT and CDR2 is FQNNGV. There are 14 residues in the CDR3. CDR3 amino acids: CASSSRDFTYEQYF. For the CDR3, the DNA is TGTGCCAGCAGCTCCCGAGACTTTACCTACGAGCAGTACTTC.

This clonotype was recorded a few times. This chain uses TRBV5-1 with TRBJ2-1, with TRBD2 identical over 11 bases. The V and J ends lost 4 bases and 5 bases, in that order; junction bases with no gene match: 11. CDR1 and CDR2 from the germline V gene are SGHRS and YFSETQ. CDR3 length: 17 amino acids. CDR3 DNA: TGCGCCAGCAGCACGAGGGGGCTAGCGGGAGGAAACAATGAGCAGTTCTTC. It is translated as CASSTRGLAGGNNEQFF.

This clonotype appeared a few times. The chain joins TRBV6-2 or TRBV6-3 to TRBJ2-5; D uncertain. Germline lookup yields CDR1 MNHEY and CDR2 SVGEGT. The CDR3 covers 14 residues. V shed 0 bases and J shed 3 bases, with 8 bases lying between them. CDR3 sequence (DNA): TGTGCCAGCAGTTACTCGACCGTGGAAGAGACCCAGTACTTC. As protein: CASSYSTVEETQYF.